This T cell receptor beta chain was observed in a study of beta chain features in type 1 diabetes (dated by TCRdb to 2017 to 2018). In the study overall: Mean age, gender distribution, total cell number and subset yield were not different between patients and healthy donors. A total of around 110,000,000 sorted cells were examined across all samples, and RNA yield correlated strongly with the number of cells per subset. The study compared TCRB repertoires of sorted circulating CD4+ T cell subsets between recently diagnosed type 1 diabetes patients and matched healthy donors. Regulatory and stem cell-like memory subsets were obtained from only 8 patients and roughly 8 healthy donors, while naive and central memory subsets were obtained from all 30 or so donors.

What the authors observed across the whole study: The naive, central memory and regulatory TCRB repertoires appeared to resemble one another more closely among patients than among healthy donors. A moderate but significant shortening of TCRB CDR3 length was observed in type 1 diabetes patients in all four CD4+ subsets. PCR might favor shorter templates, but patient and control samples were amplified and corrected together, so any skew would affect both groups equally. Because cDNA was sequenced instead of genomic DNA, highly expressing activated cells could be over-represented, though the groups showed no difference in activation or CD3 levels. Only small numbers of individuals were included in the HLA sub-analyses, which left unresolved whether HLA type had any influence on TCRB rearrangement. At VDJ recombination sites, patients with type 1 diabetes made fewer insertions and deleted more nucleotides, a pattern implying thymic rearrangement abnormalities.

The High Capacity cDNA Reverse Transcription Kit was used to reverse transcribe all of the isolated RNA, meaning that expressed TCRB transcripts were what got sequenced. Survey-depth immunoSEQ sequencing was performed on stem cell-like memory T cell samples, with an average of around 920,000 total reads per sample. Sorted cells were lysed in RLT buffer, and RNA was extracted using DNase-treated RNeasy Micro or Mini kits according to cell number. Each cell subset was processed separately to prevent cross-contamination, with patient and healthy donor samples processed together. The immunoSEQ multiplex PCR was used to amplify TCRB sequences from cDNA, yielding 87-bp fragments that span the CDR3 region. Sequencing of the amplicons was done on the Illumina HiSeq platform. In the source study's methods: PCR bias was corrected computationally using synthetic template baselines, and reads within Hamming distance 2 were collapsed, with unmergeable singletons discarded. Reads were aligned against IMGT to assign V, D and J genes, CDR3 length and insertions or deletions at six rearrangement sites. Within each subset, clonotype counts were normalized to sorted cell number, and only after that were true diversity and Gini coefficients computed with the tcR R package. The overlap coefficient, calculated on TCRB nucleotide sequences, was used to measure repertoire sharing. The source is immuneACCESS, and TCRdb retained only in-frame sequences with V and J called. Part of the clones is not carried over; for the studies checked, unresolved V genes explain less than half of this, and the remainder is unexplained. The V and J calls and the clone size are those of that table, but D and trimming were determined from the DNA. For this sample the table gives roughly 47,000 clones, of which approximately 40% were detected only once. 0.1% to 0.15% of the sample belongs to the ten largest clones.

CDR1 and CDR2, looked up from the germline V gene, are SGHRS and YFSETQ. The CDR3 goes from the cysteine to the phenylalanine over 16 residues. The retained sequence is limited to the CDR3, 48 bases, with the frame set at the first base. After removal of 2 bases from V and 9 bases from J, the junction retains 12 bases not matched to a gene. From each donor, a single peripheral blood sample of 100 to 150 mL on average was drawn into heparinised tubes. A BD FACSAria II was used to sort naive, central memory, regulatory and stem cell-like memory CD4+ T cells with a panel that included CD45RO, CCR7, CD25, CD127, CD95 and CD27. A purity above 95% was achieved for all sorted populations. PBMCs were isolated right away by Lymphoprep density gradient centrifugation and were stained directly, without culture. Samples were stained and sorted in pairs, with one healthy donor and one patient per experiment, so that batch effects were minimized.

To note about this clone: Its binding antigen is unknown. No base quality values were provided; no much bigger clone lies one nucleotide off.

The origin of this receptor is a man aged 30 to 45 with type 1 diabetes. The chain was built from TRBV5-1 and TRBJ2-1; 9 central nucleotides agree with TRBD1. The sample was stem cell memory CD4+ T cells from blood. What this sample's cell subset or site label stands for: stem cell-like memory CD4+ T cells. In nucleotides, the sequence is TGCGCCAGCAGCTTACTAACAGGGGGCGTTTCGGGTGAGCAGTTCTTC. This encodes CASSLLTGGVSGEQFF.